Listed here are 15 T cell receptor beta chains from one sample, sequenced in a study of CD8 T cells in Susac syndrome. RNA amounts of about 0.5 to 1 ug underwent reverse transcription with random hexamers. TCRdb re-derived calls from the immunoSEQ multiplex PCR reads in MiXCR, one entry per CDR3 protein. The table has hundreds of thousands of distinct CDR3 sequences, more than 80% seen once. The sequenced sample consisted of CD8+ T cells from PBMCs. The receptors were gathered from a human donor with multiple sclerosis.

The chain uses TRBV7-2 and TRBJ2-3; TRBD2 is a possible D gene (7 bases). Germline V lookup: CDR1 SGHTA, CDR2 FQGNSA. V lost 2 bases to trimming and J lost 0 bases, with 15 bases between them. This CDR3 spans 17 amino acids. CDR3 sequence (DNA): TGTGCCAGCAGCTTAAGAGGGGGGGTCGATAGCACAGATACGCAGTATTTT. It codes for CASSLRGGVDSTDTQYF.

The genes are TRBV15 and TRBJ2-4, with 8 bases that match TRBD1. CDR1 is LNHNV, CDR2 YYDKDF, per germline (reference sequence). This CDR3 has 16 amino acids. J gave up 2 bases and V 3 bases, and 6 bases lay outside the gene matches. The CDR3 loop is CATSRDRELTKNIQYF. In DNA form, the CDR3 reads TGTGCCACCAGCAGGGACAGGGAGCTAACCAAAAACATTCAGTACTTC.

V and J are TRBV3-1 and TRBJ2-1, with 7 bases that match TRBD2. CDR1 and CDR2 (germline): LGHDT, YNNKEL (reference sequence). The CDR3 length is 16 residues. Trimming removed 5 bases from V and 2 bases from J; junction bases left unmatched: 9. In nucleotides, the CDR3 is TGTGCCAGCAGCTCCAGCGGGGAGGTTCCCTACAATGAGCAGTTCTTC. Its translation: CASSSSGEVPYNEQFF.

Points on this clonotype: The conserved closing phenylalanine or tryptophan is absent in this CDR3, likely reflecting a read error. The rearrangement uses TRBV12-3 or TRBV12-4 and TRBJ1-1, with a tentative D call TRBD1 (5 bases). CDR3 length: 14 residues. V lost 5 bases and J 4 bases, leaving 14 bases between the germline ends. CDR3 coding DNA: TGTGCCAGCAGTCCTCAGACAGCGAGCACTGAAGCTTTCCTT. Translating gives CASSPQTASTEAFL.

V and J are TRBV19 and TRBJ1-1, with TRBD1 matching 7 bases. The germline gives CDR1 LNHDA, CDR2 SQIVND (reference sequence). The CDR3 has 14 residues. J gave up 1 base and V 8 bases, and 7 bases lay outside the gene matches. The CDR3 loop reads CASSYGQENTEAFF. The DNA for the CDR3 is TGTGCCAGTTCCTATGGACAGGAGAACACTGAAGCTTTCTTT.

The V call is TRBV10-3, the J call TRBJ1-2; D is ambiguous. Germline CDR1 reads ENHRY; CDR2 reads SYGVKD. This CDR3 spans 12 amino acids. The ends were cut back, 10 bases at V and 4 bases at J, with 13 bases in the middle. This CDR3 is CATQDGVYGYTF. The CDR3 region has the DNA TGTGCCACCCAGGACGGAGTCTATGGCTACACCTTC.

The chain employs TRBV4-1 and TRBJ2-1, with 11 bases identical to TRBD2. Per germline, CDR1 MGHRA and CDR2 YSYEKL. The junction had 5 bases not matched to a gene; V was cut back by 2 bases and J by 5 bases. The CDR3 has 16 residues. CDR3 sequence: CASSQTGLADNNEQFF. The CDR3 DNA follows: TGCGCCAGCAGCCAAACGGGACTAGCGGACAACAATGAGCAGTTCTTC.

The rearrangement links TRBV12-3 or TRBV12-4 to TRBJ1-2; maybe TRBD1 (5 bases). The CDR3 runs to 15 residues. V was pared by 6 bases and J by 5 bases, with 19 bases between. Here the CDR3 reads CASSPRGGRGYGYTF. As DNA, the CDR3 is TGTGCCAGCAGCCCACGGGGGGGACGTGGGTATGGCTACACCTTC.

The chain employs TRBV7-9 and TRBJ2-7; possibly TRBD2 for D (5 bases). The germline V gene has CDR1 SEHNR and CDR2 FQNEAQ (reference sequence). This CDR3 is built from 15 residues. Trimming shortened V by 5 bases and J by 2 bases, and 16 bases separated the two germline ends. The DNA of the CDR3 is TGTGCCAGCAGCACCCCCTGGAGGAAAGCCTACGAGCAGTACTTC. Translation: CASSTPWRKAYEQYF.

This clonotype was recorded once. Here the CDR3 reads CASSFGQGASNEQFF. DNA of the CDR3: TGTGCCAGCAGCTTCGGACAGGGGGCATCGAATGAGCAGTTCTTC. The chain combines TRBV5-4 with TRBJ2-1; 11 nucleotides agree with TRBD1. The CDR3 consists of 15 residues. Trimming cost V 2 bases and J 7 bases; bases outside gene matches: 5. The germline CDR1 and CDR2 sequences are SGHNT and YYREEE (reference sequence). Full variable domain (missing parts from reference TRBV5-4 and TRBJ2-1): ETGVTQSPTHLIKTRGQQVTLRCSSQSGHNTVSWYQQALGQGPQFIFQYYREEENGRGNFPPRFSGLQFPNYSSELNVNALELDDSALYLCASSFGQGASNEQFFGPGTRLTVL.

The chain is built from TRBV6-5 and TRBJ1-1; D is uncertain. Germline CDR1 is MNHEY and CDR2 is SVGAGI. This CDR3 spans 15 amino acids. Trimming stripped 5 bases from V and 0 bases from J, with 13 bases between. The CDR3 DNA follows: TGTGCCAGCAGTAAGGATATCCCGATGAACACTGAAGCTTTCTTT. As protein: CASSKDIPMNTEAFF.

V gene TRBV20-1 combines with J gene TRBJ2-5; the match to TRBD1 covers 7 bases. The germline V gene has CDR1 DFQATT and CDR2 SNEGSKA (reference sequence). The CDR3 sequence is 16 residues long. V lost 0 bases to trimming and J lost 1 base; unmatched junction nucleotides: 8. In nucleotides, the CDR3 is TGCAGTGCTAGAGATATTGACAGGGTGACCCAAGAGACCCAGTACTTC. Protein: CSARDIDRVTQETQYF.

This clonotype was recorded a few times. The V gene is TRBV27, the J gene TRBJ2-3; 7 positions match TRBD1. CDR3 size: 14 residues. V was clipped by 5 bases and J by 0 bases; unmatched bases: 2. The germline CDR1 and CDR2 sequences are MNHEY and SMNVEV (reference sequence). The CDR3 DNA sequence: TGTGCCAGCAGTCCGACAGGGAGCACAGATACGCAGTATTTT. Translating gives CASSPTGSTDTQYF.

This sequence joins TRBV19 and TRBJ2-7; perhaps D is TRBD1 or TRBD2 (5 bases each). The V and J ends lost 5 bases and 6 bases respectively, with 14 bases between them. CDR3 length equals 13 residues. Germline CDR1 and CDR2: LNHDA and SQIVND (reference sequence). Here the CDR3 DNA reads TGTGCCAGTAGTGTACTCAGGGACGCCGAGCAGTACTTC. Residues: CASSVLRDAEQYF.

DNA for the CDR3: TGTGCCAGCAGTTTGGCGCCTTTGAACACTGAAGCTTTCTTT. Translating gives CASSLAPLNTEAFF. The V gene is TRBV12-3 or TRBV12-4, the J gene TRBJ1-1; D is unresolved. V was pared by 3 bases and J by 0 bases, with 8 bases between. The CDR3 is made up of 14 amino acids.